Shown below are 18 T cell receptor beta chains from a single sample sequenced in a study of T cell changes during pregnancy in multiple sclerosis. TCRdb's table, derived via immunoSEQ multiplex PCR, lists solely in-frame clones and lacks some. Of tens of thousands of clones listed, approximately 92% are singletons. The sample here was peripheral blood, taken after pregnancy. These receptors were taken from a female donor in good health, enrolled as a control in a pregnancy study.

The rearrangement uses TRBV7-7 and TRBJ2-3; perhaps TRBD2 as D (5 bases). V lost 5 bases and J 5 bases, leaving 14 bases between the germline ends. The germline gives CDR1 SSHAT, CDR2 FNYEAQ (reference sequence). This CDR3 is built from 14 residues. This CDR3 reads CASSASSFQDTQYF. The CDR3 bases are TGTGCCAGCAGCGCCTCTAGCTTCCAAGATACGCAGTATTTT.

The gene calls are TRBV23-1 and TRBJ1-3; D is unresolved. TRBV23-1 belongs to the ORF category, with a function that is uncertain. The CDR3 has 18 amino acids. Trimming took off 7 bases at V and 4 bases at J, with 26 bases between the two ends. The CDR3 region has the DNA TGCGCCAGCACCCCCTGGGAGAGCCCGACCACTATCGGAAACACCATATATTTT. It encodes CASTPWESPTTIGNTIYF.

This clone was observed at least ten times. The chain employs TRBV9 and TRBJ1-1, with a weak D call TRBD1 (5 bases). In germline, CDR1 is SGDLS, CDR2 YYNGEE. V was clipped by 2 bases and J by 3 bases, with 8 bases between them. The CDR3 contains 13 residues. CDR3 amino acids: CASSVGQDTEAFF. The CDR3 DNA reads as TGTGCCAGCAGCGTGGGGCAGGACACTGAAGCTTTCTTT.

The chain links TRBV11-2 to TRBJ2-4; 10 nucleotides agree with TRBD2. Germline V gene data show CDR1 as SGHAT and CDR2 as FQNNGV. Unmatched junction bases numbered 11, after V lost 0 bases and J lost 3 bases. The CDR3 length is 19 residues. Here the CDR3 reads CASSLDPPLAGFGKNIQYF. The CDR3 nucleotides read TGTGCCAGCAGCTTAGACCCCCCACTAGCGGGATTTGGCAAAAACATTCAGTACTTC.

The chain links TRBV28 to TRBJ2-5; 8 bases map to TRBD1. Germline-derived CDR1 and CDR2 are MDHEN and SYDVKM. J was trimmed by 5 bases and V by 5 bases; bases with no gene match: 10. This CDR3 is 15 amino acids long. CDR3 residues: CASSPPQGAWETQYF. DNA for the CDR3: TGTGCCAGCAGTCCCCCCCAGGGGGCGTGGGAGACCCAGTACTTC.

The rearrangement joins TRBV6-1 to TRBJ1-2; TRBD1 matches 9 bases. Germline loops: CDR1 MNHNS, CDR2 SASEGT. The CDR3 is made up of 16 amino acids. The V gene end was trimmed by 3 bases and the J gene end by 2 bases; junction bases not matched to a gene: 7. The CDR3 spells CASSDAPGTGNYGYTF. The CDR3 region has the DNA TGTGCCAGCAGTGACGCACCAGGGACAGGGAACTATGGCTACACCTTC.

V gene TRBV29-1 combines with J gene TRBJ1-3; D unresolved. CDR1 is SQVTM and CDR2 is ANQGSEA in the germline V gene. Trimming removed 6 bases at V and 8 bases at J, with 14 bases between. The CDR3 sequence is 12 residues long. The chain's CDR3 is CSVSAIGDTIYF. The DNA of the CDR3 is TGCAGCGTGTCGGCGATCGGGGACACCATATATTTT.

The V and J genes are TRBV28 and TRBJ2-7, with D possibly being TRBD1 (5 bases). CDR1 and CDR2 (germline): MDHEN, SYDVKM. This CDR3 has 13 residues. The germline V and J ends were trimmed by 2 bases and 2 bases, with 7 bases remaining between them. CDR3 DNA: TGTGCCAGCAGTTTACAGGGTCCCTACGAGCAGTACTTC. Translating it yields CASSLQGPYEQYF.

The chain joins TRBV5-1 to TRBJ1-3; 8 nucleotides align to TRBD1. Per the germline V gene, CDR1 is SGHRS and CDR2 is YFSETQ. Germline trimming cut 4 bases from V and 3 bases from J; bases unmatched to any gene: 3. This CDR3 region has 14 residues. The CDR3 sequence: CASSKTGDGNTIYF. The CDR3 DNA is TGCGCCAGCAGCAAGACAGGGGATGGAAACACCATATATTTT.

The chain uses TRBV27 and TRBJ2-7, with TRBD2 matching over 7 bases. This CDR3 has 13 amino acids. With V trimmed by 8 bases and J by 7 bases, 11 bases remained unmatched. Germline V CDR1 and CDR2: MNHEY, SMNVEV (reference sequence). The CDR3 loop is CASAAWGGLEQYF. The CDR3 nucleotides read TGTGCCAGCGCTGCCTGGGGGGGTCTGGAGCAGTACTTC.

The chain joins TRBV15 to TRBJ2-7; 9 bases are a match to TRBD2. The CDR3 consists of 13 residues. Trimming took 9 bases from V and 3 from J; bases not matched to a gene: 6. CDR1 and CDR2 (germline): LNHNV, YYDKDF (reference sequence). The CDR3 is CATGSGRYYEQYF. The CDR3 nucleotides are TGTGCCACAGGGAGCGGGAGGTACTACGAGCAGTACTTC.

The V call is TRBV11-1, the J call TRBJ2-7; perhaps TRBD2 as D (5 bases). Per germline, CDR1 SGHAT and CDR2 FQDESV (reference sequence). This CDR3 region has 13 residues. The ends were cut back, 7 bases at V and 5 bases at J, with 15 bases in the middle. The CDR3 reads CASTSAGADEQYF. CDR3 coding DNA: TGTGCCAGCACCTCCGCGGGTGCCGACGAGCAGTACTTC.

This clone was detected only once. V is TRBV27 and J is TRBJ1-3, with D unclear. V gave up 5 bases and J gave up 2 bases, with 10 bases separating them. Germline V gene data show CDR1 as MNHEY and CDR2 as SMNVEV (reference sequence). This CDR3 has 14 amino acids. DNA for the CDR3: TGTGCCAGCAGTGGGCGTTTAGCTGGAAACACCATATATTTT. Translation gives CASSGRLAGNTIYF.

The chain carries TRBV18 and TRBJ2-4; maybe TRBD1 (6 bases). This CDR3 is built from 14 residues. Germline V gene lookup returns CDR1 KGHSH and CDR2 LQKENI. Trimming pared 1 base from V and 5 bases from J, leaving 9 bases between. The CDR3 DNA sequence: TGTGCCAGCTCACCACAACAGGGCCAAAACATTCAGTACTTC. Residues: CASSPQQGQNIQYF.

The chain employs TRBV5-1 and TRBJ2-7, with 11 bases lining up with TRBD2. The CDR3 totals 15 residues. With 2 bases clipped from V and 3 bases from J, the junction kept 4 bases outside the gene matches. Germline CDR1 is SGHRS and CDR2 is YFSETQ. The CDR3 DNA sequence: TGCGCCAGCAGCTTAGGGACTAGCGGATACTACGAGCAGTACTTC. This codes for CASSLGTSGYYEQYF.

The rearrangement links TRBV19 to TRBJ1-5; no firm D call. The CDR3 has 12 residues. Germline V gene sequence: CDR1 LNHDA, CDR2 SQIVND (reference sequence). The CDR3 bases are TGTGGCACGAGTGTGTTCAATCAGCCCCAGCATTTT. Protein sequence: CGTSVFNQPQHF. Complete variable domain (other parts from reference TRBV19 and TRBJ1-5): DGGITQSPKYLFRKEGQNVTLSCEQNLNHDAMYWYRQDPGQGLRLIYYSQIVNDFQKGDIAEGYSVSREKKESFPLTVTSAQKNPTAFYLCGTSVFNQPQHFGDGTRLSIL.

This sequence joins TRBV2 and TRBJ2-1; D perhaps matches TRBD2 (5 bases). Trimming shortened V by 1 base and J by 1 base, and 8 bases separated the two germline ends. This CDR3 spans 15 amino acids. CDR1 is SNHLY, CDR2 FYNNEI, per germline. CDR3 in DNA: TGTGCCAGCAGTGAAGTCCGGGATTCCTACAATGAGCAGTTCTTC. Translating it yields CASSEVRDSYNEQFF.

CDR3 sequence: CATTRRGTGFEKLFF. The DNA for the CDR3 is TGTGCCACCACCAGGCGGGGGACAGGGTTTGAAAAACTGTTTTTT. V is TRBV15 and J is TRBJ1-4, with TRBD1 matching over 9 bases. This CDR3 contains 15 residues. The germline V gene encodes CDR1 LNHNV and CDR2 YYDKDF (reference sequence). Losses at the gene ends were 7 bases for V and 7 bases for J; bases not matched to a gene: 10.